This passage covers 13 T cell receptor beta chains from one sample sequenced in a study of T cell responses to AZD1222 COVID-19 vaccine. Assay used: immunoSEQ multiplex PCR; TCRdb lists only in-frame clones, some missing. The sample shows some 96,000 clones, about 88% of them seen only once. This specimen consisted of peripheral blood, obtained 28 days after the second AZD1222 dose. The receptors stem from an adult who received the AZD1222 COVID-19 vaccine.

V and J are TRBV6-5 and TRBJ1-1, with D unresolved. This CDR3 region has 13 residues. Trimming removed 0 bases at V and 4 bases at J, with 6 bases between. The germline CDR1 and CDR2 sequences are MNHEY and SVGAGI. In nucleotides, the CDR3 is TGTGCCAGCAGTTACTCGCAGCCCACTGAAGCTTTCTTT. It yields the protein CASSYSQPTEAFF.

V and J are TRBV6-2 or TRBV6-3 and TRBJ2-1; tentatively, D is TRBD2 (5 bases). Trimming cost V 5 bases and J 3 bases, with 14 bases left between them. Germline CDR1 reads MNHEY; CDR2 reads SVGEGT. The CDR3 is 15 residues long. The CDR3 reads CASSDKRRLYNEQFF. DNA for the CDR3: TGTGCCAGCAGTGACAAGCGGAGACTCTACAATGAGCAGTTCTTC.

V gene TRBV6-5 combines with J gene TRBJ1-2, with D possibly TRBD1 on 6 matching bases. This CDR3 comprises 15 residues. V was trimmed by 7 bases and J by 3 bases, leaving 18 bases between them. Per germline, CDR1 MNHEY and CDR2 SVGAGI. The CDR3 DNA is TGTGCCAGCAACACCGATTGGGGGGCTGACTATGGCTACACCTTC. Amino acids: CASNTDWGADYGYTF.

This rearrangement joins TRBV6-1 to TRBJ1-4; D unclear. Germline V CDR1 and CDR2: MNHNS, SASEGT. V lost 7 bases, J lost 1 base, and 10 bases lay in between. There are 14 residues in the CDR3. The CDR3 spells CASTTILTNEKLFF. CDR3 coding DNA: TGTGCCAGCACCACCATTTTAACTAATGAAAAACTGTTTTTT.

The gene calls are TRBV6-5 and TRBJ1-2; weak D call: TRBD1 (5 bases). The V end was cut by 10 bases, the J end by 6 bases, with 24 bases between. The CDR3 consists of 15 residues. The germline gives CDR1 MNHEY, CDR2 SVGAGI. DNA of the CDR3: TGTGCCATCCGACAGCGTTCCGACCTGAAGGATGGCTACACCTTC. Translation gives CAIRQRSDLKDGYTF.

This chain connects TRBV5-1 to TRBJ2-1; no reliable D call. The CDR3 consists of 14 residues. Trimming removed 5 bases from V and 4 bases from J, with 13 bases in between. Germline loops: CDR1 SGHRS, CDR2 YFSETQ. CDR3 coding DNA: TGCGCCAGCAGTGCCGGTTCGACTTACAATGAGCAGTTCTTC. It yields the protein CASSAGSTYNEQFF.

In this sample, this clone turned up a few times. The V and J genes are TRBV1 and TRBJ2-2; no DNA check was done on the table's D call, TRBD2. TRBV1 has pseudogene status. The CDR3 spans 12 residues. The CDR3 DNA sequence: TGCACCGAATTCCGGGATCCCGGGGAGCTGTTTTTT. This codes for CTEFRDPGELFF.

This chain connects TRBV19 to TRBJ2-3; no definite D call. V lost 5 bases, J lost 4 bases, and 7 bases lay in between. The CDR3 sequence is 12 residues long. The germline V gene has CDR1 LNHDA and CDR2 SQIVND (reference sequence). The chain's CDR3 is CASSVLADTQYF. CDR3 in DNA: TGTGCCAGTAGTGTCTTGGCAGATACGCAGTATTTT.

The V call is TRBV19, the J call TRBJ1-5; no clear D. Per germline, CDR1 LNHDA and CDR2 SQIVND (reference sequence). The V end was cut by 2 bases, the J end by 1 base, with 6 bases between. This CDR3 spans 14 amino acids. The CDR3 sequence is CASSISRSNQPQHF. The CDR3 nucleotides are TGTGCCAGTAGTATATCGCGGAGCAATCAGCCCCAGCATTTT.

The chain combines TRBV27 with TRBJ1-3; D is unresolved. Germline values: CDR1 MNHEY, CDR2 SMNVEV (reference sequence). V was pared by 0 bases and J by 8 bases, with 17 bases between. This CDR3 is built from 16 residues. The CDR3 DNA follows: TGTGCCAGCAGTTTATCTGGGTTCGCCGCGGCGGACACCATATATTTT. This sequence encodes CASSLSGFAAADTIYF.

This rearrangement joins TRBV10-2 to TRBJ1-1; D ambiguous. V dropped 0 bases and J dropped 1 base, with 6 bases sitting between them. This CDR3 is 14 amino acids long. Germline V gives CDR1 WSHSY, CDR2 SAAADI. In nucleotides, the CDR3 is TGCGCCAGCAGTGAGTCGGCCGGGAACACTGAAGCTTTCTTT. It codes for CASSESAGNTEAFF.

About this clone itself: Other nucleotide sequences in the sample specify the same CDR3. This chain uses TRBV27 with TRBJ2-2; 14 bases fit TRBD2. Per the germline V gene, CDR1 is MNHEY and CDR2 is SMNVEV (reference sequence). The junction had 2 bases not matched to a gene; V was cut back by 8 bases and J by 0 bases. The CDR3 sequence is 16 residues long. This CDR3 reads CASRGLAGANTGELFF. CDR3 sequence (DNA): TGTGCCAGCCGGGGACTAGCGGGGGCGAACACCGGGGAGCTGTTTTTT.

The V gene is TRBV7-9, the J gene TRBJ1-4, with 9 nucleotides matching TRBD1. The CDR3 consists of 14 residues. Germline V lookup: CDR1 SEHNR, CDR2 FQNEAQ (reference sequence). Unmatched junction bases numbered 4, after V lost 5 bases and J lost 6 bases. The CDR3 sequence is CASSQDRGDEKLFF. The CDR3 coding sequence is TGTGCCAGCAGCCAGGACAGGGGTGATGAAAAACTGTTTTTT.